The 18 T cell receptor beta chains given below trace back to one sample, sequenced in a study of neurological immune-mediated disorders. From the 5' RACE reads, TCRdb called clonotypes with MiXCR, one entry per CDR3 protein. In the table there are fewer than 55,000 distinct CDR3 sequences, nearly 6.5% of which are singletons. Sequences were obtained from CD4+ T cells from blood. These receptors were taken from a woman aged 40 to 50 in good health.

This clonotype was seen at least ten times. The chain recombines TRBV7-2 with TRBJ1-3; unclear D gene. The V gene's germline CDR1 is SGHTA and CDR2 FQGNSA. The CDR3 spans 14 residues. V lost 5 bases and J lost 1, with 9 bases in between. The CDR3: CASSQGYSGNTIYF. The CDR3 region has the DNA TGTGCCAGCAGCCAAGGGTATTCTGGAAACACCATATATTTT.

This clonotype has a count of ten or more. V and J are TRBV7-2 and TRBJ2-3, with 10 bases that match TRBD2. J was trimmed by 2 bases and V by 5 bases; bases with no gene match: 7. CDR1 is SGHTA and CDR2 is FQGNSA in the germline V gene. This CDR3 region has 16 residues. The CDR3 DNA reads as TGTGCCAGCAGCCCTCTTAGCGGGGGGATCACAGATACGCAGTATTTT. Translation gives CASSPLSGGITDTQYF.

The genes are TRBV6-2 or TRBV6-3 and TRBJ2-1, with 7 bases matching TRBD1. Germline loops: CDR1 MNHEY, CDR2 SVGEGT. The CDR3 spans 14 residues. The V segment lost 4 bases and the J segment 0 bases; nucleotides outside the gene matches: 0. CDR3: CASSWDSSYNEQFF. As DNA, the CDR3 is TGTGCCAGCAGTTGGGACAGCTCCTACAATGAGCAGTTCTTC.

Ten or more counts support this clonotype. This chain links TRBV20-1 with TRBJ2-4; possible D gene TRBD1, 6 bases. The CDR3 loop spans 14 amino acids. Germline assignment: CDR1 DFQATT and CDR2 SNEGSKA (reference sequence). The ends were cut back, 0 bases at V and 7 bases at J, with 13 bases in the middle. CDR3 nucleotides: TGCAGTGCTAGAGATCCTTCAGGGGTGAACATTCAGTACTTC. Protein product: CSARDPSGVNIQYF.

This clonotype was seen at least ten times. V usage is TRBV7-3 and J usage is TRBJ1-5; weak D call: TRBD1 (5 bases). V was cut by 5 bases and J by 0 bases, with 17 bases left in between. This CDR3 is 17 amino acids long. The V gene's germline CDR1 is SGHTA and CDR2 FQGTGA. The CDR3 DNA is TGTGCCAGCAGCCCGATAAGCCGACAGCCTAGCAATCAGCCCCAGCATTTT. Protein product: CASSPISRQPSNQPQHF.

This clonotype was recorded a few times. The chain links TRBV18 to TRBJ2-7; 9 bases are shared with TRBD1. This CDR3 spans 15 amino acids. Trimming removed 5 bases from V and 0 bases from J; junction bases left unmatched: 5. Germline V gene lookup returns CDR1 KGHSH and CDR2 LQKENI. The CDR3 nucleotides read TGTGCCAGCTCAACCGGGACAGGGAGCTCCTACGAGCAGTACTTC. This translates into CASSTGTGSSYEQYF.

This clonotype was counted at least ten times. V usage is TRBV5-1 and J usage is TRBJ2-3, with 12 nucleotides matching TRBD2. The CDR3 contains 15 residues. The germline V gene has CDR1 SGHRS and CDR2 YFSETQ. V trimming: 4 bases; J trimming: 4 bases; junction bases outside the gene matches: 4. The CDR3 nucleotides read TGCGCCAGCAGCAACCTAGCGGGAGGGCCAGATACGCAGTATTTT. It translates to CASSNLAGGPDTQYF. The complete variable domain, with remaining parts taken from reference TRBV5-1 and TRBJ2-3, reads KAGVTQTPRYLIKTRGQQVTLSCSPISGHRSVSWYQQTPGQGLQFLFEYFSETQRNKGNFPGRFSGRQFSNSRSEMNVSTLELGDSALYLCASSNLAGGPDTQYFGPGTRLTVL.

This clonotype showed up many times. The V call is TRBV12-3 or TRBV12-4, the J call TRBJ2-1; 9 nucleotides agree with TRBD1. The J segment lost 0 bases and the V segment lost 7 bases, leaving 10 bases of the junction unmatched. This CDR3 has 17 amino acids. The CDR3 reads CASTRTGAQSSYNEQFF. The CDR3 DNA reads as TGTGCCAGCACCCGGACAGGGGCGCAGAGCTCCTACAATGAGCAGTTCTTC.

Ten or more counts support this clonotype. V usage is TRBV24-1 and J usage is TRBJ1-1, with 7 bases matching TRBD1. V lost 5 bases to trimming and J lost 3 bases; unmatched junction nucleotides: 2. Per germline, CDR1 KGHDR and CDR2 SFDVKD. The CDR3 has 13 residues. The CDR3 loop reads CATSAGGDTEAFF. The DNA of the CDR3 is TGTGCCACCAGTGCAGGGGGGGACACTGAAGCTTTCTTT.

The sample holds many counts of this clonotype. V and J are TRBV6-2 or TRBV6-3 and TRBJ2-7; 7 bases match TRBD1. After removal of 6 bases from V and 0 bases from J, the junction contained 8 bases not matched to a gene. The CDR3 length is 15 residues. Germline-derived CDR1 and CDR2 are MNHEY and SVGEGT. As DNA, the CDR3 is TGTGCCAGCAGATCCCCGGACAGGAGCTCCTACGAGCAGTACTTC. It is translated as CASRSPDRSSYEQYF.

In its sample, this clonotype was seen many times. V gene TRBV27 combines with J gene TRBJ2-3; TRBD1 aligns across 10 bases. Germline assignment: CDR1 MNHEY and CDR2 SMNVEV (reference sequence). V was pared by 6 bases and J by 6 bases, with 9 bases of the junction left unmatched. This CDR3 is 15 amino acids long. As DNA, the CDR3 is TGTGCCAGCAGGCAGGGGGGACAGGGGTGGGATACGCAGTATTTT. This codes for CASRQGGQGWDTQYF.

Many counts were recorded for this clonotype. CDR3 protein: CASTGRTEAFF. In DNA, the CDR3 is TGTGCCAGCACCGGTAGGACTGAAGCTTTCTTT. This rearrangement joins TRBV12-3 or TRBV12-4 to TRBJ1-1; D is ambiguous. Trimming pared 7 bases from V and 5 bases from J, leaving 8 bases between. The CDR3 is made up of 11 amino acids.

This clonotype was observed at least ten times. The V gene is TRBV5-1, the J gene TRBJ2-3, with 10 bases that match TRBD2. Germline lookup yields CDR1 SGHRS and CDR2 YFSETQ. Trimming removed 0 bases from V and 4 bases from J; junction bases left unmatched: 11. CDR3 length: 18 residues. The CDR3 coding sequence is TGCGCCAGCAGCTTGGCACTAGCGGGAATCGGCCTGGCAGATACGCAGTATTTT. Its protein is CASSLALAGIGLADTQYF.

This clonotype occurred many times. The rearrangement joins TRBV6-1 to TRBJ2-3; unclear D gene. V lost 6 bases and J lost 2, with 12 bases in between. The germline CDR1 and CDR2 sequences are MNHNS and SASEGT. The CDR3 totals 14 residues. The CDR3 nucleotides read TGTGCCAGCAGGAGCCCCCCCCACACAGATACGCAGTATTTT. Translated: CASRSPPHTDTQYF.

Many counts were recorded for this clonotype. An end of the junction differs from the germline gene, which may be a read error. This chain joins TRBV12-3 or TRBV12-4 and TRBJ2-7, with D uncertain. This CDR3 is 12 amino acids long. The CDR3 loop is CASRLGFEKQYF. The CDR3 nucleotides read TGTGCCAGCAGGTTAGGTTTTGAGAAGCAGTACTTC.

This clonotype showed up many times. This chain uses TRBV5-1 with TRBJ2-6, with 7 bases lining up with TRBD1. The CDR3 totals 17 residues. V trimming: 2 bases; J trimming: 0 bases; junction bases outside the gene matches: 5. Per germline, CDR1 SGHRS and CDR2 YFSETQ. Here the CDR3 reads CASSFRDSRSGANVLTF. CDR3 nucleotide sequence: TGCGCCAGCAGCTTCCGGGACAGCCGCTCTGGGGCCAACGTCCTGACTTTC.

This clonotype came up many times. The chain has TRBV29-1 and TRBJ2-7, with 9 positions matching TRBD1. The J segment lost 7 bases and the V segment lost 3 bases, leaving 4 bases of the junction unmatched. Germline V gene sequence: CDR1 SQVTM, CDR2 ANQGSEA. The CDR3 length is 12 residues. CDR3 residues: CSVDGTGKEQYF. In nucleotides, the CDR3 is TGCAGCGTTGATGGGACAGGGAAGGAGCAGTACTTC.

This clonotype was counted at least ten times. V and J are TRBV18 and TRBJ2-7; TRBD1 aligns across 8 bases. CDR1 is KGHSH, CDR2 LQKENI, per germline. The CDR3 has 14 amino acids. Trimming cost V 0 bases and J 4 bases; bases outside gene matches: 2. The CDR3 nucleotides read TGTGCCAGCTCACCACCGACAGGGGAGTACGAGCAGTACTTC. Its translation: CASSPPTGEYEQYF.